This TCR beta chain is drawn from a study of blood T cell repertoires in COVID-19. TCRdb keeps only in-frame clones here, not all; method: immunoSEQ multiplex PCR. The table lists approximately 220,000 clones, roughly 81% of them singletons, with 2.9% in the top ten. Unmatched junction bases numbered 2, after V lost 6 bases and J lost 4 bases. The CDR3 extends over 13 amino acids. Germline V CDR1 and CDR2: SQVTM, ANQGSEA. The source is a man in his fifties who had recovered from COVID-19. Sequencing was performed on peripheral blood. The chain recombines TRBV29-1 with TRBJ2-7, with 14 positions matching TRBD2. The CDR3: CSVRTSGRYEQYF. CDR3 coding DNA: TGCAGCGTCCGGACTAGCGGGAGGTACGAGCAGTACTTC.